A single sample gave rise to the 24 T cell receptor beta chains below, sequenced in a study of blood T cell repertoires in COVID-19. TCRdb keeps only in-frame clones here, not all; method: immunoSEQ multiplex PCR. The data show about 210,000 clones, around 91% seen once. Sequencing input: peripheral blood. These receptor sequences come from a woman between 40 and 55 years old with acute or convalescent COVID-19.

The gene calls are TRBV4-2 and TRBJ2-2; D is uncertain. The length of the CDR3 is 14 residues. Per germline, CDR1 LGHNA and CDR2 YNFKEQ. Trimming stripped 1 base from V and 0 bases from J, with 3 bases between. CDR3 region: CASSQVTNTGELFF. CDR3 bases: TGTGCCAGCAGCCAAGTTACGAACACCGGGGAGCTGTTTTTT.

The V and J genes are TRBV14 and TRBJ1-3; a weak D match, TRBD1 (5 bases). V gave up 0 bases and J gave up 3 bases, with 9 bases separating them. Germline V lookup: CDR1 SGHDN, CDR2 FVKESK. This CDR3 region has 15 residues. The chain's CDR3 is CASSQDSGFGNTIYF. The CDR3 nucleotides read TGTGCCAGCAGCCAAGATTCAGGGTTTGGAAACACCATATATTTT. The full variable domain, in which reference TRBV14 and TRBJ1-3 provide the parts outside the CDR3, is EAGVTQFPSHSVIEKGQTVTLRCDPISGHDNLYWYRRVMGKEIKFLLHFVKESKQDESGMPNNRFLAERTGGTYSTLKVQPAELEDSGVYFCASSQDSGFGNTIYFGEGSWLTVV.

V gene TRBV4-1 combines with J gene TRBJ1-2, with TRBD1 matching 10 bases. The CDR3 sequence is 13 residues long. Germline-derived CDR1 and CDR2 are MGHRA and YSYEKL. V lost 6 bases, J lost 7 bases, and 5 bases stayed unmatched. The CDR3 is CASRRQGAFGYTF. DNA of the CDR3: TGCGCCAGCAGGAGACAGGGGGCATTTGGCTACACCTTC.

The chain has TRBV4-1 and TRBJ1-4, with a tentative D call TRBD1 (5 bases). Trimming pared 3 bases from V and 0 bases from J, leaving 20 bases between. The length of the CDR3 is 19 residues. Germline V lookup: CDR1 MGHRA, CDR2 YSYEKL. The CDR3 region has the DNA TGCGCCAGCAGCCACGTGACGGGGGTCGATAAGGCAACTAATGAAAAACTGTTTTTT. Its translation: CASSHVTGVDKATNEKLFF.

The V call is TRBV6-5, the J call TRBJ2-5, with D hard to call. The CDR3 is 11 residues long. Germline V gene sequence: CDR1 MNHEY, CDR2 SVGAGI. Trimming took 8 bases from V and 7 from J, leaving 11 bases between them. The CDR3 here is CASDEWRTQYF. The CDR3 DNA follows: TGTGCCAGCGATGAGTGGAGGACCCAGTACTTC.

The gene calls are TRBV14 and TRBJ1-1; D not certain. This CDR3 is built from 15 residues. CDR1 is SGHDN, CDR2 FVKESK, per germline. V lost 1 base to trimming and J lost 4 bases, with 13 bases between them. This chain's CDR3 is CASSQGLVLVTEAFF. The CDR3 nucleotides are TGTGCCAGCAGCCAAGGGCTGGTGTTGGTCACTGAAGCTTTCTTT.

This clone has only one observation. This sequence joins TRBV19 and TRBJ1-5; D is ambiguous. V was trimmed by 10 bases and J by 6 bases, leaving 19 bases between them. CDR3 length: 14 residues. The V gene's germline CDR1 is LNHDA and CDR2 SQIVND (reference sequence). The CDR3 reads CATSPPGGGQPQHF. CDR3 nucleotide sequence: TGTGCCACTAGCCCGCCGGGAGGCGGTCAGCCCCAGCATTTT.

The sample holds one count of this clone. The chain links TRBV18 to TRBJ1-1; no clear D gene. The CDR3 runs 12 residues. V lost 3 bases, J lost 7 bases, and 9 bases lay in between. CDR1 is KGHSH, CDR2 LQKENI, per germline. As DNA, the CDR3 is TGTGCCAGCTCACCGCGGGATGATGAAGCTTTCTTT. Translating it yields CASSPRDDEAFF.

This clone was detected only a few times. The chain carries TRBV9 and TRBJ2-5; 8 bases line up with TRBD2. The CDR3 covers 17 residues. The ends lost 4 bases at V and 7 bases at J; junction bases unmatched: 18. From germline, CDR1 is SGDLS and CDR2 YYNGEE. The CDR3 reads CASSKTFEAGASGTQYF. CDR3 DNA: TGTGCCAGCAGCAAGACTTTTGAAGCGGGGGCTTCTGGGACCCAGTACTTC. The variable domain in full, completed from reference TRBV9 and TRBJ2-5, reads DSGVTQTPKHLITATGQRVTLRCSPRSGDLSVYWYQQSLDQGLQFLIQYYNGEERAKGNILERFSAQQFPDLHSELNLSSLELGDSALYFCASSKTFEAGASGTQYFGPGTRLLVL.

The J gene is TRBJ1-5, the V gene TRBV5-6; D not certain. The germline V and J ends were trimmed by 6 bases and 2 bases, with 18 bases remaining between them. Germline V gene sequence: CDR1 SGHDT, CDR2 YYEEEE. The CDR3 has 16 residues. The CDR3 DNA reads TGTGCCAGCACCCTAGGACTCGGGGAGGGCAATCAGCCCCAGCATTTT. Amino acid sequence: CASTLGLGEGNQPQHF.

V gene TRBV29-1 combines with J gene TRBJ1-1, with D perhaps matching TRBD1 (5 bases). The germline V gene encodes CDR1 SQVTM and CDR2 ANQGSEA. This CDR3 contains 14 residues. V gave up 7 bases and J gave up 4 bases, with 19 bases separating them. CDR3 amino acids: CSARTDMVSTEAFF. DNA of the CDR3: TGCAGCGCTCGGACGGACATGGTTAGCACTGAAGCTTTCTTT.

J is TRBJ1-5 and V is TRBV6-6; D is ambiguous. CDR1 and CDR2 from the germline V gene are MNHNY and SVGAGI (reference sequence). The CDR3 runs to 14 residues. V was trimmed by 7 bases and J by 4 bases, leaving 14 bases between them. The CDR3 DNA is TGTGCCAGCAATCGGGGAGAGGGAAATCAGCCCCAGCATTTT. Translating gives CASNRGEGNQPQHF.

V usage is TRBV28 and J usage is TRBJ1-4; TRBD1 might be the D (5 bases). This CDR3 has 15 residues. V was pared by 2 bases and J by 10 bases, with 17 bases between. From germline, CDR1 is MDHEN and CDR2 SYDVKM. The CDR3 protein is CASSLQGNRRGKLFF. CDR3 DNA: TGTGCCAGCAGTTTACAGGGAAACAGGAGGGGAAAACTGTTTTTT.

V and J are TRBV27 and TRBJ1-2; maybe TRBD1 (6 bases). CDR3 size: 16 residues. Trimming took 2 bases from V and 2 from J, leaving 15 bases between them. Germline CDR1 and CDR2: MNHEY and SMNVEV (reference sequence). As DNA, the CDR3 is TGTGCCAGCAGTTTAAATCGGGGACAATGGAACTATGGCTACACCTTC. This gives the protein CASSLNRGQWNYGYTF.

This chain links TRBV20-1 with TRBJ2-5, with D unclear. There are 12 residues in the CDR3. CDR1 and CDR2 from the germline V gene are DFQATT and SNEGSKA (reference sequence). Trimming stripped 3 bases from V and 0 bases from J, with 5 bases between. CDR3 nucleotide sequence: TGCAGTGCTAGTCTCCACCAAGAGACCCAGTACTTC. Encoded protein: CSASLHQETQYF.

The chain uses TRBV7-2 and TRBJ2-5; 7 bases are shared with TRBD1. The CDR3 consists of 14 residues. Trimming at V came to 5 bases and at J to 5 bases, leaving 8 bases not matched to a gene. The germline CDR1 and CDR2 sequences are SGHTA and FQGNSA. The CDR3 DNA sequence: TGTGCCAGCAGCCCTCAGACAGGGCGGGAGACCCAGTACTTC. Translating it yields CASSPQTGRETQYF.

V and J are TRBV5-8 and TRBJ2-1; 7 positions match TRBD1. CDR1 is SGHTS and CDR2 is YDEGEE in the germline V gene. V was clipped by 4 bases and J by 7 bases; unmatched bases: 2. CDR3 length equals 12 residues. CDR3 DNA: TGTGCCAGCAGCCGACAGGGAAATGAGCAGTTCTTC. Translating gives CASSRQGNEQFF.

The V gene is TRBV29-1, the J gene TRBJ2-5; 9 bases map to TRBD1. The CDR3 runs to 16 residues. Germline V gene sequence: CDR1 SQVTM, CDR2 ANQGSEA. V lost 2 bases and J lost 5; bases outside the gene matches: 12. As DNA, the CDR3 is TGCAGCGTTGAAATTTCGGGACAGGGCTTGTGGGAGACCCAGTACTTC. It translates to CSVEISGQGLWETQYF. Full variable domain (remainder filled in from reference TRBV29-1 and TRBJ2-5): SAVISQKPSRDICQRGTSLTIQCQVDSQVTMMFWYRQQPGQSLTLIATANQGSEATYESGFVIDKFPISRPNLTFSTLTVSNMSPEDSSIYLCSVEISGQGLWETQYFGPGTRLLVL.

The chain links TRBV12-3 or TRBV12-4 to TRBJ2-3, with 8 bases fitting TRBD2. V lost 8 bases to trimming and J lost 5 bases; unmatched junction nucleotides: 6. CDR3 length: 13 amino acids. CDR3 amino acids: CASRGGRGDTQYF. DNA for the CDR3: TGTGCCAGCCGGGGGGGCCGTGGAGATACGCAGTATTTT.

The chain uses TRBV4-1 and TRBJ1-2, with D maybe TRBD1 (5 bases). The CDR3 is 17 residues long. Deletions cut 0 bases from V and 1 base from J, with 15 bases between. Germline assignment: CDR1 MGHRA and CDR2 YSYEKL. The CDR3 nucleotides are TGCGCCAGCAGCCAAGACCTGGACAAAATTCGTAACTATGGCTACACCTTC. Amino acid sequence: CASSQDLDKIRNYGYTF.

The chain joins TRBV6-5 to TRBJ1-2, with 11 bases matching TRBD1. The CDR3 sequence is 16 residues long. Trimming at V came to 2 bases and at J to 8 bases, leaving 10 bases not matched to a gene. Germline CDR1 MNHEY, CDR2 SVGAGI. CDR3 DNA sequence: TGTGCCAGCAGTTACGCCAGAGGGACAGGGGGGGGAGGCTACACCTTC. Translation gives CASSYARGTGGGGYTF.

The chain uses TRBV7-9 and TRBJ2-3, with TRBD2 identical over 7 bases. The trim removed 0 bases at V and 2 bases at J, leaving 2 bases unmatched. The CDR3 runs to 15 residues. Germline CDR1 and CDR2: SEHNR and FQNEAQ (reference sequence). In DNA form, the CDR3 reads TGTGCCAGCAGCTTAGCCAGCGGGAACACAGATACGCAGTATTTT. This encodes CASSLASGNTDTQYF.

This chain uses TRBV18 with TRBJ1-5; no clear D gene. The V end was cut by 7 bases, the J end by 1 base, with 23 bases between. Germline V CDR1 and CDR2: KGHSH, LQKENI. The CDR3 spans 18 residues. The CDR3 DNA follows: TGTGCCAGCTGCCTCCGGGTAAAAGTCCCGCCCAGCAATCAGCCCCAGCATTTT. Amino acid sequence: CASCLRVKVPPSNQPQHF.

The CDR3 region is CASGLVVGQGIPEAFF. CDR3 nucleotide sequence: TGTGCTAGTGGTTTGGTCGTGGGACAGGGGATTCCTGAAGCTTTCTTT. The chain couples TRBV12-5 to TRBJ1-1; 10 nucleotides agree with TRBD1. Germline V lookup: CDR1 LGHNT, CDR2 FRNRAP. V shed 0 bases and J 6 bases; nucleotides not matched to a gene: 7. This CDR3 contains 16 residues.